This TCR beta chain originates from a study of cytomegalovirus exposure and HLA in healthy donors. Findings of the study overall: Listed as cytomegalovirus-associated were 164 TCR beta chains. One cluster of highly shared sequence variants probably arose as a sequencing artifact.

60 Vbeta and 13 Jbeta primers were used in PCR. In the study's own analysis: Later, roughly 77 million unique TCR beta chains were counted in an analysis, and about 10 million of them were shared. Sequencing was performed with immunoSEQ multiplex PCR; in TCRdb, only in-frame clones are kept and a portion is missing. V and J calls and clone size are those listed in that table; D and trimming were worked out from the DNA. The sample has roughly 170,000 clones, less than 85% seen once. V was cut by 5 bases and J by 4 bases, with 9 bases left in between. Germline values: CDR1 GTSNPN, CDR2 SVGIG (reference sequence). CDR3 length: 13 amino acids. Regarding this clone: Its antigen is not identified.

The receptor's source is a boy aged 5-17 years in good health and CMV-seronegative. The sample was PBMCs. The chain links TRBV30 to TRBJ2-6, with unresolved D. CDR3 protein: CAWSSWGANVLTF. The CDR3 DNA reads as TGTGCCTGGTCGAGCTGGGGGGCCAACGTCCTGACTTTC.